This T cell receptor (beta chain) originates from a study of blood T cells in healthy people across ages. This clonotype showed up just a few times. The length of the CDR3 is 13 residues. The germline V and J ends were trimmed by 4 bases and 4 bases, with 10 bases remaining between them. It was with a sample-barcoded 5' primer and a J-beta primer mix that a second PCR of about 7 to 12 cycles was run. TCRdb redid the calling of the 5' RACE reads with MiXCR, one entry per CDR3 protein. This table has roughly 1,700,000 distinct CDR3 sequences, 28% appearing once. This TCR was recovered from a woman in her 30s in good health. Sequencing input: blood. The gene calls are TRBV12-3 or TRBV12-4 and TRBJ1-1, with D unclear. CDR3 region: CASSSDTSTEAFF. DNA for the CDR3: TGTGCCAGCAGTTCCGACACCAGCACTGAAGCTTTCTTT.